Each of the 22 T cell receptor beta chains below was sequenced from the same sample in a study of control samples from healthy donors and cancer patients. Libraries were prepared by immunoSEQ multiplex PCR; TCRdb keeps only in-frame clonotypes and omits some of them. The sample has tens of thousands of clones, approximately 95% seen once; the top ten hold around 1.9%. The sequenced sample consisted of blood. Receptor source: a woman aged 30 to 39 in good health.

The gene calls are TRBV6-5 and TRBJ2-3, with a weak D call TRBD1 (5 bases). Germline CDR1 reads MNHEY; CDR2 reads SVGAGI. Trimming took off 4 bases at V and 0 bases at J, with 8 bases between the two ends. This CDR3 contains 14 residues. The CDR3 DNA follows: TGTGCCAGCAGTTTTACAGGAAGCACAGATACGCAGTATTTT. Translating gives CASSFTGSTDTQYF.

The chain recombines TRBV5-6 with TRBJ1-1; 7 bases match TRBD1. The length of the CDR3 is 17 residues. V lost 2 bases and J lost 2; bases outside the gene matches: 12. Germline assignment: CDR1 SGHDT and CDR2 YYEEEE. CDR3 sequence (DNA): TGTGCCAGCAGCTTACAATTCGACAGGGACTCCAACACTGAAGCTTTCTTT. It specifies CASSLQFDRDSNTEAFF. Drawing the rest from reference TRBV5-6 and TRBJ1-1, the complete variable domain is DAGVTQSPTHLIKTRGQQVTLRCSPKSGHDTVSWYQQALGQGPQFIFQYYEEEERQRGNFPDRFSGHQFPNYSSELNVNALLLGDSALYLCASSLQFDRDSNTEAFFGQGTRLTVV.

This clone appeared once. J is TRBJ2-1 and V is TRBV27; no definite D call. This CDR3 spans 14 amino acids. V was clipped by 8 bases and J by 0 bases, with 11 bases between them. Germline values: CDR1 MNHEY, CDR2 SMNVEV (reference sequence). The CDR3, as DNA: TGTGCCAGCGGCGCGTCGAGCTCCTACAATGAGCAGTTCTTC. Its translation: CASGASSSYNEQFF.

The J gene is TRBJ2-5, the V gene TRBV10-2; D may be TRBD1 (7 bases). The germline CDR1 and CDR2 sequences are WSHSY and SAAADI. Trimming cost V 6 bases and J 12 bases, with 11 bases left between them. There are 10 residues in the CDR3. CDR3 loop: CASRQGEEYF. The CDR3 DNA reads as TGCGCCAGCAGGCAGGGGGAGGAGTACTTC.

This chain joins TRBV2 and TRBJ2-1, with 8 bases fitting TRBD2. CDR1 and CDR2 from the germline V gene are SNHLY and FYNNEI. This CDR3 has 15 amino acids. The V gene end was trimmed by 3 bases and the J gene end by 6 bases; junction bases not matched to a gene: 7. CDR3 sequence reads: CASSEREVLTNEQFF. DNA of the CDR3: TGTGCCAGCAGTGAGCGGGAGGTCCTAACCAATGAGCAGTTCTTC.

The chain employs TRBV12-3 or TRBV12-4 and TRBJ1-2; 7 positions match TRBD1. V shed 6 bases, J shed 3 bases, and the junction held 4 bases outside the gene matches. The CDR3 runs to 13 residues. Here the CDR3 reads CASSPGQYYGYTF. The CDR3, as DNA: TGTGCCAGCAGCCCGGGACAGTACTATGGCTACACCTTC.

The chain couples TRBV28 to TRBJ2-1; D is uncertain. The CDR3 runs 10 residues. V was pared by 11 bases and J by 9 bases, with 11 bases between. Per germline, CDR1 MDHEN and CDR2 SYDVKM. The CDR3 DNA sequence: TGTGCCTCCTCGTCCGGTGAGCAGTTCTTC. Amino acid sequence: CASSSGEQFF.

The chain links TRBV4-1 to TRBJ2-1; 11 bases match TRBD2. Germline trimming cut 4 bases from V and 4 bases from J; bases unmatched to any gene: 6. This CDR3 comprises 16 residues. CDR1 and CDR2 (germline): MGHRA, YSYEKL. The CDR3 protein is CASSLATSGAYNEQFF. In nucleotides, the CDR3 is TGCGCCAGCAGCCTCGCGACTAGCGGGGCATACAATGAGCAGTTCTTC.

The rearrangement uses TRBV3-1 (or the pseudogene TRBV3-2) and TRBJ1-2, with D unresolved. The CDR3 covers 15 residues. The V and J ends lost 3 bases and 5 bases respectively, with 16 bases between them. Germline CDR1 reads LGHDT; CDR2 reads YNNKEL (reference sequence). The CDR3 DNA follows: TGTGCCAGCAGCCAGGAAGACCGGAGGGCTTATGGCTACACCTTC. It specifies CASSQEDRRAYGYTF.

This sequence joins TRBV19 and TRBJ2-3; 8 bases agree with TRBD1. V was pared by 8 bases and J by 0 bases, with 1 base of the junction left unmatched. The CDR3 is 13 amino acids. Germline CDR1 LNHDA, CDR2 SQIVND (reference sequence). The CDR3 loop is CASGDRSTDTQYF. CDR3 nucleotides: TGTGCCAGTGGGGACAGGAGCACAGATACGCAGTATTTT.

This chain connects TRBV3-1 (or the pseudogene TRBV3-2) to TRBJ2-3; TRBD2 matches at 11 bases. V shed 0 bases and J 3 bases; nucleotides not matched to a gene: 5. Per the germline V gene, CDR1 is LGHDT and CDR2 is YNNKEL (reference sequence). This CDR3 is built from 17 residues. The CDR3 DNA follows: TGTGCCAGCAGCCAAGATTTAGCGGGAGGGTTAACAGATACGCAGTATTTT. Translation gives CASSQDLAGGLTDTQYF.

The chain links TRBV13 to TRBJ1-4; possible D gene TRBD1, 6 bases. Trimming left V 6 bases short and J 5 bases short, with 10 bases between. Germline CDR1 is PRHDT and CDR2 is FYEKMQ (reference sequence). This CDR3 has 13 amino acids. Here the CDR3 reads CASRGGRNEKLFF. For the CDR3, the DNA is TGTGCCAGCAGAGGGGGTCGGAATGAAAAACTGTTTTTT.

This clone was detected only a few times. The CDR3 bases are TGTGCCACCAGTGATCCCCGGACGGACTACTATGGCTACACCTTC. Encoded protein: CATSDPRTDYYGYTF. The V call is TRBV24-1, the J call TRBJ1-2; no firm D call. Trimming cost V 3 bases and J 3 bases, with 13 bases left between them. This CDR3 comprises 15 residues. Germline CDR1 KGHDR, CDR2 SFDVKD.

V usage is TRBV12-3 or TRBV12-4 and J usage is TRBJ2-7; D is undetermined. The V end was cut by 5 bases, the J end by 3 bases, with 5 bases between. This CDR3 has 11 amino acids. In nucleotides, the CDR3 is TGTGCCAGCAGTAGTGTCTACGAGCAGTACTTC. This sequence encodes CASSSVYEQYF.

The V gene is TRBV28, the J gene TRBJ2-3; TRBD2 aligns across 10 bases. The CDR3 loop spans 14 amino acids. The germline gives CDR1 MDHEN, CDR2 SYDVKM. With 11 bases clipped from V and 5 bases from J, the junction kept 10 bases outside the gene matches. This CDR3 reads CAGKREGDEDTQYF. CDR3 sequence (DNA): TGTGCCGGGAAGCGGGAGGGCGACGAAGATACGCAGTATTTT. Filled out from reference TRBV28 and TRBJ2-3, the complete variable domain reads DVKVTQSSRYLVKRTGEKVFLECVQDMDHENMFWYRQDPGLGLRLIYFSYDVKMKEKGDIPEGYSVSREKKERFSLILESASTNQTSMYLCAGKREGDEDTQYFGPGTRLTVL.

The genes are TRBV28 and TRBJ2-2; 8 nucleotides line up with TRBD2. The germline gives CDR1 MDHEN, CDR2 SYDVKM. V was pared by 5 bases and J by 7 bases, with 9 bases of the junction left unmatched. The length of the CDR3 is 15 residues. The CDR3 region has the DNA TGTGCCAGCAGTCCAGACAAGCGGGAGTACGGGGAGCTGTTTTTT. This gives the protein CASSPDKREYGELFF.

This chain connects TRBV19 to TRBJ1-1, with unresolved D. The CDR3 is 15 amino acids. Germline V gene lookup returns CDR1 LNHDA and CDR2 SQIVND (reference sequence). Deletions cut 5 bases from V and 0 bases from J, with 13 bases between. This chain's CDR3 is CASSAGQNMNTEAFF. CDR3 nucleotides: TGTGCCAGTAGTGCGGGCCAGAACATGAACACTGAAGCTTTCTTT.

The chain uses TRBV7-9 and TRBJ2-7; 10 bases are a match to TRBD1. V was pared by 4 bases and J by 5 bases, with 2 bases of the junction left unmatched. Germline values: CDR1 SEHNR, CDR2 FQNEAQ (reference sequence). The CDR3 runs 13 residues. The CDR3 DNA reads as TGTGCCAGCAGCTGGGGACAGGGGAACGAGCAGTACTTC. Amino acid sequence: CASSWGQGNEQYF.

This sequence joins TRBV12-3 or TRBV12-4 and TRBJ1-5; D is possibly TRBD1 (5 bases). Trimming pared 5 bases from V and 6 bases from J, leaving 11 bases between. This CDR3 is built from 13 residues. CDR3 nucleotides: TGTGCCAGCAGTCAGGTCGGGGGTCAGCCCCAGCATTTT. The encoded protein is CASSQVGGQPQHF.

V usage is TRBV6-1 and J usage is TRBJ1-1; D gene unclear. The CDR3 consists of 17 residues. Germline V gene sequence: CDR1 MNHNS, CDR2 SASEGT. V lost 0 bases to trimming and J lost 0 bases, with 14 bases between them. The CDR3 DNA reads TGTGCCAGCAGTGAAGCGCCTATTTCCCGGGTGAACACTGAAGCTTTCTTT. It encodes CASSEAPISRVNTEAFF.

V usage is TRBV9 and J usage is TRBJ2-7; D possibly corresponds to TRBD2 (6 bases). The V end was cut by 3 bases, the J end by 2 bases, with 12 bases between. From germline, CDR1 is SGDLS and CDR2 YYNGEE. CDR3 length: 14 amino acids. The CDR3 protein is CASSAVAETYEQYF. The CDR3 nucleotides are TGTGCCAGCAGCGCTGTAGCGGAAACCTACGAGCAGTACTTC. The variable domain in full, completed from reference TRBV9 and TRBJ2-7, reads DSGVTQTPKHLITATGQRVTLRCSPRSGDLSVYWYQQSLDQGLQFLIQYYNGEERAKGNILERFSAQQFPDLHSELNLSSLELGDSALYFCASSAVAETYEQYFGPGTRLTVT.

The genes are TRBV7-9 and TRBJ2-4, with D unresolved. Germline V CDR1 and CDR2: SEHNR, FQNEAQ (reference sequence). With 1 base removed from V and 5 bases from J, the gap between germline ends came to 0 bases. The CDR3 is 11 residues long. The CDR3 region is CASSLENIQYF. CDR3 nucleotide sequence: TGTGCCAGCAGCTTAGAAAACATTCAGTACTTC.